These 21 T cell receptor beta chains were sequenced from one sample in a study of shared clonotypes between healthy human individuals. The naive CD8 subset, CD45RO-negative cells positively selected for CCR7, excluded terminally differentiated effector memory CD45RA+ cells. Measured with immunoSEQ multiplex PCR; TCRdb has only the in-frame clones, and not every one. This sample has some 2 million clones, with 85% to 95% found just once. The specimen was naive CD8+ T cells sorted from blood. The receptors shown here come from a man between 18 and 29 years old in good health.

The DNA for the CDR3 is TGTGCCAGTACCCTACCGGGGGAAAACATTCAGTACTTC. The encoded protein is CASTLPGENIQYF. The chain employs TRBV19 and TRBJ2-4; a weak D match, TRBD2 (6 bases). Germline V lookup: CDR1 LNHDA, CDR2 SQIVND (reference sequence). The CDR3 is made up of 13 amino acids. Trimming removed 7 bases at V and 5 bases at J, with 12 bases between. The variable domain in full, with the rest retrieved from reference TRBV19 and TRBJ2-4, is DGGITQSPKYLFRKEGQNVTLSCEQNLNHDAMYWYRQDPGQGLRLIYYSQIVNDFQKGDIAEGYSVSREKKESFPLTVTSAQKNPTAFYLCASTLPGENIQYFGAGTRLSVL.

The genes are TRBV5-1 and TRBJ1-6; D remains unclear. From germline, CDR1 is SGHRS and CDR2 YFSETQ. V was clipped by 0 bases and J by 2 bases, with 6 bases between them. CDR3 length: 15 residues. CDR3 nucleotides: TGCGCCAGCAGCTTGGACCGGACCTATAATTCACCCCTCCACTTT. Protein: CASSLDRTYNSPLHF.

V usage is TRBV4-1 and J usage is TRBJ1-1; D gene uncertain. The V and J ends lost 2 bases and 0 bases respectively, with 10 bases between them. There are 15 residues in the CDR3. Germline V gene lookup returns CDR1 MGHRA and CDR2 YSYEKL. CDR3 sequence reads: CASSQTQNMNTEAFF. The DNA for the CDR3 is TGCGCCAGCAGCCAAACCCAGAACATGAACACTGAAGCTTTCTTT.

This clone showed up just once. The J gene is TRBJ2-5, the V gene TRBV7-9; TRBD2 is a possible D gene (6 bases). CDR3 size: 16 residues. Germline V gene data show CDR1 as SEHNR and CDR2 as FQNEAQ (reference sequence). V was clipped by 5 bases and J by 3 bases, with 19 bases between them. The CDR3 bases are TGTGCCAGCAGCGGTCCCGGGACTGGATTGGAAGAGACCCAGTACTTC. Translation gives CASSGPGTGLEETQYF.

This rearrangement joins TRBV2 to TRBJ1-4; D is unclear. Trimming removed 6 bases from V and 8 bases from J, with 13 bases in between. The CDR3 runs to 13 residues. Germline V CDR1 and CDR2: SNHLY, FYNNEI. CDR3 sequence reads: CASSPKLKEKLFF. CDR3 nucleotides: TGTGCCAGCAGCCCTAAACTGAAAGAAAAACTGTTTTTT.

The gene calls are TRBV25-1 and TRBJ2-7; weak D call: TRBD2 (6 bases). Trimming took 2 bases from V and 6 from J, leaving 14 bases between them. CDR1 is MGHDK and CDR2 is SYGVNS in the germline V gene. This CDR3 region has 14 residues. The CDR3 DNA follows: TGTGCCAGCAGTGAAACTGGGGGGTCTTCCGAGCAGTACTTC. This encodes CASSETGGSSEQYF.

The DNA of the CDR3 is TGTGCCAGCAGCCGGCCATCGCAATATGAGCAGTTCTTC. Its protein is CASSRPSQYEQFF. This chain uses TRBV6-5 with TRBJ2-1; D remains unclear. Germline CDR1 is MNHEY and CDR2 is SVGAGI. The CDR3 sequence is 13 residues long. Trimming left V 6 bases short and J 8 bases short, with 14 bases between.

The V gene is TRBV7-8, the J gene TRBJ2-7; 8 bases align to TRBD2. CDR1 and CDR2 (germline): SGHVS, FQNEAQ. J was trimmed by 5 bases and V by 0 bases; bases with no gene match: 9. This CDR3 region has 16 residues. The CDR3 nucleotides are TGTGCCAGCAGCTTAGCGGGTCTAGCGGGTCGGAACGAGCAGTACTTC. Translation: CASSLAGLAGRNEQYF.

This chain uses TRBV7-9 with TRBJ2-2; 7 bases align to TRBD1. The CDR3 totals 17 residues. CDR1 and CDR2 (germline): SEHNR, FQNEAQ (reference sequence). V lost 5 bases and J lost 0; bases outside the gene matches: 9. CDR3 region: CASSATTGPANTGELFF. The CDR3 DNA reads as TGTGCCAGCAGCGCCACGACAGGGCCTGCGAACACCGGGGAGCTGTTTTTT.

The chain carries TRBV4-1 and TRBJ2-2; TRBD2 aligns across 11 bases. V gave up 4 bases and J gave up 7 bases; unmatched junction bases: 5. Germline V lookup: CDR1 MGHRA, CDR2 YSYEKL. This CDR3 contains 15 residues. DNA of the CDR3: TGCGCCAGCAGCCGAGATAGCGGGAGGGACGGGGAGCTGTTTTTT. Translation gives CASSRDSGRDGELFF.

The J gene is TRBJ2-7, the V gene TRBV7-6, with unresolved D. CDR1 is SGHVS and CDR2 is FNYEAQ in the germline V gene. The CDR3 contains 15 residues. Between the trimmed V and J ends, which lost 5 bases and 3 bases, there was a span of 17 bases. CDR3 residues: CASSPAAESNYEQYF. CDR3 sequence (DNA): TGTGCCAGCAGCCCAGCCGCGGAATCAAACTACGAGCAGTACTTC.

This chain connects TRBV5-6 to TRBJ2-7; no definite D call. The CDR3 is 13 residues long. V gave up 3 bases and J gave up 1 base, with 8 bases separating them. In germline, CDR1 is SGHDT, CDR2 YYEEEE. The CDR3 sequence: CASSYADSYEQYF. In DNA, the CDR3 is TGTGCCAGCAGCTACGCAGATTCCTACGAGCAGTACTTC.

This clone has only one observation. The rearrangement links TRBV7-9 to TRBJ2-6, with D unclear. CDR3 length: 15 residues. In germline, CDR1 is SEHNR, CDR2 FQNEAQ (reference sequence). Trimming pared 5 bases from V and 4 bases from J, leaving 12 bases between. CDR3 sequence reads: CASSPPTLGANVLTF. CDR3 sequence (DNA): TGTGCCAGCAGCCCTCCAACATTGGGGGCCAACGTCCTGACTTTC.

The CDR3 is CASSEHPTLADTQYF. The CDR3 region has the DNA TGTGCCAGCAGTGAACACCCAACGCTAGCAGATACGCAGTATTTT. The chain links TRBV2 to TRBJ2-3; D unclear. Germline V gene sequence: CDR1 SNHLY, CDR2 FYNNEI. CDR3 length: 15 amino acids. V dropped 2 bases and J dropped 4 bases, with 13 bases sitting between them.

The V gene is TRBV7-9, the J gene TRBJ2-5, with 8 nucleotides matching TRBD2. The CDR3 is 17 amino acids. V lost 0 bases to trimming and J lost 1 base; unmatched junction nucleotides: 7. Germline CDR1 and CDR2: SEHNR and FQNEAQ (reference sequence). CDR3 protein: CASSLASGGVGQETQYF. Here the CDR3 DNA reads TGTGCCAGCAGCTTAGCGAGCGGGGGAGTTGGCCAAGAGACCCAGTACTTC.

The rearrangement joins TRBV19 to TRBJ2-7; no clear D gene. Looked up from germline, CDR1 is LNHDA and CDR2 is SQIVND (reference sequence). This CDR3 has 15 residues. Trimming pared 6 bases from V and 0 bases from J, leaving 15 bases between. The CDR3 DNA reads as TGTGCCAGTAGGTACGACACTTCGAGCTCCTACGAGCAGTACTTC. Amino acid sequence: CASRYDTSSSYEQYF.

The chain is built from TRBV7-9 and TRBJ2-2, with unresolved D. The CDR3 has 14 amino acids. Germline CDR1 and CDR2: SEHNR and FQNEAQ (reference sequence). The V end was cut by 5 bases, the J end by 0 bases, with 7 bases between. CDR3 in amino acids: CASSVTTNTGELFF. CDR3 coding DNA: TGTGCCAGCAGCGTGACAACGAACACCGGGGAGCTGTTTTTT.

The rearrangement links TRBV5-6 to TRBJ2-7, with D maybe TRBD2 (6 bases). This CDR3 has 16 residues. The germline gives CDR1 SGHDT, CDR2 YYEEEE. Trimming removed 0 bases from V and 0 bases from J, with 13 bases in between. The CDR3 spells CASSLDPGLGSYEQYF. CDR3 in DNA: TGTGCCAGCAGCTTGGACCCGGGACTCGGCTCCTACGAGCAGTACTTC.

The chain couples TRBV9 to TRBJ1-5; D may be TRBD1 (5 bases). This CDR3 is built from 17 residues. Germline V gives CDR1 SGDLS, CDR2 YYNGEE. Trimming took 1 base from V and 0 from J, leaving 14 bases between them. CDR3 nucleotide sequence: TGTGCCAGCAGCGTACCACCAGGGCCGATTAGCAATCAGCCCCAGCATTTT. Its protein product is CASSVPPGPISNQPQHF.

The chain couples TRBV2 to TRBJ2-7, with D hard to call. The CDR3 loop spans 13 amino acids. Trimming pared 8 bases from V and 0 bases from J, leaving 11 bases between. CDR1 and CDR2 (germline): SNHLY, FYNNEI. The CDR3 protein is CASHGGNSYEQYF. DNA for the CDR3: TGTGCCAGCCACGGTGGCAACTCCTACGAGCAGTACTTC.

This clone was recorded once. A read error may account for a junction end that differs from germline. CDR3 in amino acids: CASSLGQGHTDTQYF. Here the CDR3 DNA reads TGTGCTAGCAGCTTGGGACAGGGCCACACAGATACGCAGTATTTT. The genes are TRBV7-7 and TRBJ2-3; 9 bases match TRBD1. Looked up from germline, CDR1 is SSHAT and CDR2 is FNYEAQ (reference sequence). CDR3 size: 15 residues.